This T cell receptor beta chain was sequenced in a study of cytomegalovirus exposure and HLA in healthy donors. Study results and caveats: Compared with the approximately 700-donor mean, an Asian-associated ancestry cluster reportedly had fewer N-insertions, according to a later analysis.

Comment on this clone: The target antigen is unknown.

PCR amplification relied on 60 Vbeta primers (plus 13 Jbeta primers). The data were produced by immunoSEQ multiplex PCR, yet TCRdb's version contains in-frame clones alone and is incomplete. The sample records under 150,000 clones, around three quarters being singletons. V lost 4 bases and J lost 3; bases outside the gene matches: 8. The CDR3 loop spans 16 amino acids. Germline V gene sequence: CDR1 MDHEN, CDR2 SYDVKM. Sequencing was done on a sample of PBMCs. The chain couples TRBV28 to TRBJ2-1; 8 bases align to TRBD2. The clonotype originates from a male donor in good health and CMV-seronegative. CDR3 coding DNA: TGTGCCAGCAGTTCCCCTTCGGCGGGGGGCTACAATGAGCAGTTCTTC. Protein product: CASSSPSAGGYNEQFF.